These T cell receptor beta chains were read from a single sample in a study of blood T cell repertoires in COVID-19. The method was immunoSEQ multiplex PCR; TCRdb's version includes in-frame clones alone and lacks a portion of them. The table includes roughly 200,000 clones, about 80% detected once. The sequencing sample was made of peripheral blood. The origin of the receptors is a man aged 50-60 years with active or convalescent COVID-19. CDR3s include the opening cysteine and the closing phenylalanine or tryptophan. The D gene is left open where the match is weak. Some rows mark clone size as missing; the rest say once, few, many or name a class of expanded clone.

V gene	J gene	D gene	clone size	CDR3 DNA	CDR3 protein
TRBV25-1	TRBJ1-1	TRBD1	NA	TGTGCCAGCAGGGGGACAGGAGAGGGCACTGAAGCTTTCTTT	CASRGTGEGTEAFF
TRBV11-3	TRBJ2-2	NA	NA	TGTGCCAGCAGCCCGACACCGAACACCGGGGAGCTGTTTTTT	CASSPTPNTGELFF
TRBV11-3	TRBJ1-6	TRBD1	few	TGTGCCAGCAGCCCGGACAGGGTTTCACCCCTCCACTTT	CASSPDRVSPLHF
TRBV28	TRBJ2-5	NA	once	TGTGCCAGCAGTTTAGGCGGCCAGGGACAAGAGACCCAGTACTTC	CASSLGGQGQETQYF
TRBV6-5	TRBJ2-7	TRBD2	NA	TGTGCCAGCAGCCCCGGGACTAGCGGGGGGAAGCAGTACTTC	CASSPGTSGGKQYF
TRBV19	TRBJ2-7	NA	few	TGTGCCAGTAGTCCCTATCGGGACTTGGACGAGCAGTACTTC	CASSPYRDLDEQYF
TRBV5-6	TRBJ2-7	NA	NA	TGTGCCAGCAGCTTAACAGGGAGCTCCTACGAGCAGTACTTC	CASSLTGSSYEQYF
TRBV10-3	TRBJ1-1	TRBD1	NA	TGTGCCATCAGGATCGACAGGGGGACTGAAGCTTTCTTT	CAIRIDRGTEAFF
TRBV7-9	TRBJ1-1	NA	once	TGTGCCAGCACCTCCCAGATTTCGAACACTGAAGCTTTCTTT	CASTSQISNTEAFF
TRBV10-3	TRBJ1-5	TRBD1	NA	TGTGCCATCAGTGAGCGTGGGACAGCGAATCAGCCCCAGCATTTT	CAISERGTANQPQHF
TRBV11-1	TRBJ1-2	NA	NA	TGTGCCAGCAGCTTATCCATAGTTGGCTACACCTTC	CASSLSIVGYTF
TRBV5-4	TRBJ2-7	TRBD2	NA	TGTGCCAGCAGCTTAGCGGGGGGGTGGGAGCAGTACTTC	CASSLAGGWEQYF
TRBV30	TRBJ2-2	NA	many	TGTGCCTGGATAGGTCTAGCTGAGAACACCGGGGAGCTGTTTTTT	CAWIGLAENTGELFF
TRBV11-2	TRBJ2-1	NA	NA	TGTGCCAGCAGCTTAGCTGTCAGGGATGATGAGCAGTTCTTC	CASSLAVRDDEQFF
TRBV5-1	TRBJ2-2	NA	few	TGCGCCAGCAGCCGAGAAGACGGGGAGCTGTTTTTT	CASSREDGELFF
TRBV19	TRBJ2-3	NA	NA	TGTGCCAGTAGTTCCTCCTTTAGAAGCACAGATACGCAGTATTTT	CASSSSFRSTDTQYF
TRBV5-4	TRBJ1-5	TRBD1	once	TGTGCCAGCAGCGAGGGACAGGGGAATCAGCCCCAGCATTTT	CASSEGQGNQPQHF
TRBV2	TRBJ1-1	TRBD1	NA	TGTGCCAGCAGCTACGGACAGGGTTTGAACACTGAAGCTTTCTTT	CASSYGQGLNTEAFF
TRBV2	TRBJ2-7	NA	few	TGTGCCAGCAGCCCTTCTTCGCCAGGGTGGTACGAGCAGTACTTC	CASSPSSPGWYEQYF
TRBV6-5	TRBJ1-4	TRBD1	NA	TGTGCCAGCAGCACCGAGGGGGCTGGTGAAAAACTGTTTTTT	CASSTEGAGEKLFF
TRBV4-3	TRBJ2-1	NA	NA	TGCGCCAGCAGCCTATCCGCCGTAAACACCTACAATGAGCAGTTCTTC	CASSLSAVNTYNEQFF
TRBV5-1	TRBJ1-1	NA	NA	TGCGCCAGCAGCTTGGTTGGAGGGGAAGGCGCTGAAGCTTTCTTT	CASSLVGGEGAEAFF
TRBV5-8	TRBJ2-3	NA	NA	TGTGCCAGCAGCTTACTAGAGACGCAGTATTTT	CASSLLETQYF
TRBV30	TRBJ1-1	NA	NA	TGTGTCTTAACCGGCGGGCTGAACACTGAAGCTTTCTTT	CVLTGGLNTEAFF
TRBV12-3/TRBV12-4	TRBJ1-1	NA	NA	TGTGCCAGCAGCCCGCAGGCGTCCACCAAAGCTTTCTTT	CASSPQASTKAFF
TRBV4-1	TRBJ1-1	NA	NA	TGCGCCAGCAGCCAAGAGTGGACAGTGGCGAACACTGAAGCTTTCTTT	CASSQEWTVANTEAFF
TRBV15	TRBJ1-5	NA	NA	TGTGCCACCAGCAGAGGTAGGGGCAGGGAGCCCCAGCATTTT	CATSRGRGREPQHF
TRBV6-1	TRBJ1-2	TRBD1	once	TGTGCCAGCAGTGAAGGGACAGGGGGCGAGGGCTACACCTTC	CASSEGTGGEGYTF
TRBV6-5	TRBJ1-5	TRBD1	NA	TGTGCCAGCAGCCCCGGCACAGGGGGGAAGGGGCCCCAGCATTTT	CASSPGTGGKGPQHF
TRBV9	TRBJ2-7	TRBD1	once	TGTGCCAGCAGCGTAGGACAGGGGGCCCGCGAGCAGTACTTC	CASSVGQGAREQYF
TRBV19	TRBJ2-1	NA	NA	TGTGCCAGTACCACAGGGTCTTACAATGAGCAGTTCTTC	CASTTGSYNEQFF
TRBV15	TRBJ1-5	TRBD1	NA	TGTGCCACCAGCAGAGATCCGCAGGGGGCAACCCAGCCCCAGCATTTT	CATSRDPQGATQPQHF